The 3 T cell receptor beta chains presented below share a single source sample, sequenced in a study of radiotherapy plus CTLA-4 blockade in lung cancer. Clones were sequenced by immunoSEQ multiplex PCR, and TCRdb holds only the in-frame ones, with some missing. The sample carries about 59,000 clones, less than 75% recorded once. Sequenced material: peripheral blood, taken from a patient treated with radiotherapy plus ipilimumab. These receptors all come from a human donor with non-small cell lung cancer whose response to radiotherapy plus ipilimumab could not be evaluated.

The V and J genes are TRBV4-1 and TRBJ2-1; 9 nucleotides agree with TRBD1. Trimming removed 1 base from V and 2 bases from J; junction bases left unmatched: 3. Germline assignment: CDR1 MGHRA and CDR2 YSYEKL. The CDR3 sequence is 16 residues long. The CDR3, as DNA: TGCGCCAGCAGCCAAGGGACAGGGGCTCCCTACAATGAGCAGTTCTTC. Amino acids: CASSQGTGAPYNEQFF.

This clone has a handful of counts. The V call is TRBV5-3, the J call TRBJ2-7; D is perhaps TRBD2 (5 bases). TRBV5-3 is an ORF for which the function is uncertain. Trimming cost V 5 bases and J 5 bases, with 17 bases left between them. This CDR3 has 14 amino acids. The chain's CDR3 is CARSSIGPSHEQYF. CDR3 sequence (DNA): TGTGCCAGAAGTTCTATTGGACCTAGCCACGAGCAGTACTTC.

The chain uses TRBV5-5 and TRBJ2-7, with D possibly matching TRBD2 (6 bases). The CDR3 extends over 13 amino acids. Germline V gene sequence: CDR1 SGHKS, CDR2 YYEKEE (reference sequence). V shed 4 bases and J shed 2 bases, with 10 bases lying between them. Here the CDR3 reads CASSAGTPYEQYF. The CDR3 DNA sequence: TGTGCCAGCAGCGCCGGGACTCCCTACGAGCAGTACTTC. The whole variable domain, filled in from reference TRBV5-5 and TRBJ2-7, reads DAGVTQSPTHLIKTRGQQVTLRCSPISGHKSVSWYQQVLGQGPQFIFQYYEKEERGRGNFPDRFSARQFPNYSSELNVNALLLGDSALYLCASSAGTPYEQYFGPGTRLTVT.